This T cell receptor (beta chain) was sequenced in a study of beta chain features in type 1 diabetes. The V gene's germline CDR1 is LNHDA and CDR2 SQIVND (reference sequence). This CDR3 has 16 residues. V was clipped by 9 bases and J by 3 bases; unmatched bases: 11. The isolated RNA, all of it, was reverse transcribed, so expressed TCRB transcripts were what got sequenced. Method: immunoSEQ multiplex PCR; TCRdb's copy keeps in-frame clones and lacks some. Of 200,000 to 250,000 clones listed, approximately 15% were seen once; the top ten hold approximately 0.02%. This clone was detected a few times. Its antigen is unknown. Study-wide points: Type 1 diabetes patients showed a moderate but significant shortening of TCRB CDR3s in all four CD4+ subsets.

The genes are TRBV19 and TRBJ2-6, with TRBD2 matching over 7 bases. What was sequenced was naive CD4+ T cells from blood. The sequence derives from a young man with type 1 diabetes. CDR3 in amino acids: CASTAGVRFGANVLTF. CDR3 nucleotide sequence: TGTGCCAGCACCGCGGGGGTGAGGTTTGGGGCCAACGTCCTGACTTTC.